The 21 T cell receptor beta chains below all came from one sample that was sequenced in a study of OX40 agonist ivuxolimab in advanced cancers. Assay: immunoSEQ multiplex PCR; the TCRdb copy retains only in-frame clones and omits some. The sample holds tens of thousands of clones; roughly 84% are singletons and the top ten take 0.25% to 0.4%. The sample in question was CD4+ or CD8+ T cells sorted from blood, obtained in a trial of the OX40 agonist ivuxolimab. The source of these receptors is an adult with an advanced solid tumor such as melanoma, head and neck, liver or kidney cancer.

The CDR3 DNA sequence: TGTGCCAGCAGGATTTTGGGCTCACAAGGGGGAAACACCATATATTTT. Translating gives CASRILGSQGGNTIYF. V and J are TRBV28 and TRBJ1-3; D is unclear. The ends were cut back, 6 bases at V and 4 bases at J, with 19 bases in the middle. The CDR3 has 16 residues. CDR1 and CDR2 from the germline V gene are MDHEN and SYDVKM.

V is TRBV6-6 and J is TRBJ2-3; 9 nucleotides match TRBD2. Looked up from germline, CDR1 is MNHNY and CDR2 is SVGAGI (reference sequence). The CDR3 totals 16 residues. The junction had 11 bases not matched to a gene; V was cut back by 6 bases and J by 4 bases. CDR3 DNA: TGTGCCAGCAGCTCACGAGGGGGCGGGGGGGCAGATACGCAGTATTTT. Its translation is CASSSRGGGGADTQYF.

A single count supports this clone. The chain couples TRBV29-1 to TRBJ2-7, with TRBD1 matching over 7 bases. Germline-derived CDR1 and CDR2 are SQVTM and ANQGSEA. The CDR3 has 14 residues. With V trimmed by 6 bases and J by 3 bases, 11 bases remained unmatched. The CDR3 loop reads CSVVRTGPYYEQYF. CDR3 bases: TGCAGCGTGGTCAGGACAGGACCCTACTACGAGCAGTACTTC.

The chain joins TRBV28 to TRBJ2-2; D gene uncertain. CDR1 is MDHEN and CDR2 is SYDVKM in the germline V gene. The ends were cut back, 7 bases at V and 2 bases at J, with 2 bases in the middle. CDR3 length: 11 amino acids. The CDR3 loop is CASTNTGELFF. The CDR3 DNA reads TGTGCCAGCACTAACACCGGGGAGCTGTTTTTT.

The chain combines TRBV28 with TRBJ2-7; 14 positions match TRBD2. Germline V gives CDR1 MDHEN, CDR2 SYDVKM. CDR3 length equals 17 residues. V shed 6 bases, J shed 5 bases, and the junction held 12 bases outside the gene matches. The CDR3 bases are TGTGCCAGCAGCCCCCCGGGACTAGCGGGAGATCTCGACGAGCAGTACTTC. This codes for CASSPPGLAGDLDEQYF.

This clone was seen a few times. The chain couples TRBV2 to TRBJ1-5; D is uncertain. Germline V CDR1 and CDR2: SNHLY, FYNNEI. CDR3 length: 13 amino acids. The ends were cut back, 5 bases at V and 3 bases at J, with 8 bases in the middle. CDR3 sequence (DNA): TGTGCCAGCAGTTACAGCATCAATCAGCCCCAGCATTTT. Encoded protein: CASSYSINQPQHF. Supplemented by reference TRBV2 and TRBJ1-5, the full variable domain reads EPEVTQTPSHQVTQMGQEVILRCVPISNHLYFYWYRQILGQKVEFLVSFYNNEISEKSEIFDDQFSVERPDGSNFTLKIRSTKLEDSAMYFCASSYSINQPQHFGDGTRLSIL.

This clone has only one observation. This chain uses TRBV28 with TRBJ1-2; D not certain. Trimming removed 6 bases from V and 8 bases from J, with 13 bases in between. Germline values: CDR1 MDHEN, CDR2 SYDVKM. This CDR3 spans 12 amino acids. The CDR3 bases are TGTGCCAGCAGACCGTATGGCTCCGGCTACACCTTC. As protein: CASRPYGSGYTF.

This clone has just a few counts. V usage is TRBV14 and J usage is TRBJ2-1, with 8 bases aligning to TRBD2. Germline V gene lookup returns CDR1 SGHDN and CDR2 FVKESK. The CDR3 has 13 residues. V lost 0 bases and J lost 16; bases outside the gene matches: 8. Written as DNA, the CDR3 is TGTGCCAGCAGCCAAGATGGTCACGGGAGGGCCTTCTTC. It translates to CASSQDGHGRAFF.

This clone has just a few counts. The chain has TRBV14 and TRBJ2-7; TRBD2 matches 13 bases. Germline V lookup: CDR1 SGHDN, CDR2 FVKESK. V trimming: 4 bases; J trimming: 6 bases; junction bases outside the gene matches: 3. CDR3 length equals 14 residues. This CDR3 reads CASSLGLAGVEQYF. CDR3 bases: TGTGCCAGCAGCCTCGGACTAGCGGGAGTCGAGCAGTACTTC.

The chain uses TRBV9 and TRBJ2-5; D unclear. The tail of the sequence fits TRBJ2-7 better, so the J call may be wrong. The CDR3 length is 12 residues. Per the germline V gene, CDR1 is SGDLS and CDR2 is YYNGEE. The CDR3 DNA reads as TGTGCCAGCAGCGTCATGGGCCGCGAGCAGTACTTC. Its translation: CASSVMGREQYF.

This clone was seen only once. The chain uses TRBV7-6 and TRBJ2-1, with D possibly TRBD1 on 5 matching bases. CDR1 is SGHVS, CDR2 FNYEAQ, per germline. The CDR3 is made up of 15 amino acids. Trimming took off 5 bases at V and 0 bases at J, with 11 bases between the two ends. The CDR3 nucleotides are TGTGCCAGCAGCCCGGACATAAACTCCTACAATGAGCAGTTCTTC. It is translated as CASSPDINSYNEQFF.

V gene TRBV27 combines with J gene TRBJ1-1; D unresolved. The CDR3 covers 13 residues. V lost 5 bases and J 0 bases, leaving 7 bases between the germline ends. CDR1 MNHEY and CDR2 SMNVEV come from the germline V gene (reference sequence). CDR3 nucleotides: TGTGCCAGCAGTGAACAGCTGAACACTGAAGCTTTCTTT. Amino acid sequence: CASSEQLNTEAFF.

This clone was found a few times. V is TRBV10-3 and J is TRBJ1-1, with 7 bases matching TRBD1. The germline gives CDR1 ENHRY, CDR2 SYGVKD. The CDR3 length is 15 residues. The V gene end was trimmed by 1 base and the J gene end by 2 bases; junction bases not matched to a gene: 4. CDR3 DNA sequence: TGTGCCATCAGTGAGTACACAGGGGATAACACTGAAGCTTTCTTT. This translates into CAISEYTGDNTEAFF.

The chain recombines TRBV6-1 with TRBJ1-1; no reliable D call. Trimming left V 6 bases short and J 1 base short, with 6 bases between. CDR3 length equals 12 residues. Germline V gives CDR1 MNHNS, CDR2 SASEGT. CDR3 bases: TGTGCCAGCAGAGAACCGAACACTGAAGCTTTCTTT. This encodes CASREPNTEAFF.

This clone was counted a single time. The genes are TRBV5-1 and TRBJ2-5; D remains ambiguous. Trimming took off 0 bases at V and 2 bases at J, with 5 bases between the two ends. The CDR3 covers 13 residues. The V gene's germline CDR1 is SGHRS and CDR2 YFSETQ. The CDR3, as DNA: TGCGCCAGCAGCTTGGGATTTCAAGAGACCCAGTACTTC. It translates to CASSLGFQETQYF.

The J gene is TRBJ1-3, the V gene TRBV6-6; D call uncertain. The CDR3 length is 15 residues. Germline lookup yields CDR1 MNHNY and CDR2 SVGAGI (reference sequence). The V end lost 5 bases, the J end lost 4 bases, and 15 bases lay between the germline ends. The CDR3 sequence: CASSQGSGSGNTIYF. The CDR3 coding sequence is TGTGCCAGCAGTCAAGGATCGGGTTCCGGAAACACCATATATTTT.

The chain uses TRBV20-1 and TRBJ1-1; D not certain. Germline V CDR1 and CDR2: DFQATT, SNEGSKA (reference sequence). Trimming stripped 5 bases from V and 1 base from J, with 5 bases between. The CDR3 extends over 11 amino acids. In nucleotides, the CDR3 is TGCAGTGCTGAAGAGAACACTGAAGCTTTCTTT. This codes for CSAEENTEAFF.

The chain is built from TRBV30 and TRBJ1-4, with unresolved D. This CDR3 region has 15 residues. Germline CDR1 reads GTSNPN; CDR2 reads SVGIG (reference sequence). Trimming removed 0 bases from V and 3 bases from J, with 11 bases in between. CDR3 in DNA: TGTGCCTGGAGTGTAGGGTTAGCGCCTAATGAAAAACTGTTTTTT. Protein: CAWSVGLAPNEKLFF. The full variable domain, in which reference TRBV30 and TRBJ1-4 provide the parts outside the CDR3, is SQTIHQWPATLVQPVGSPLSLECTVEGTSNPNLYWYRQAAGRGLQLLFYSVGIGQISSEVPQNLSASRPQDRQFILSSKKLLLSDSGFYLCAWSVGLAPNEKLFFGSGTQLSVL.

This chain joins TRBV19 and TRBJ2-5; D is possibly TRBD1 (5 bases). The germline V and J ends were trimmed by 3 bases and 7 bases, with 15 bases remaining between them. Germline loops: CDR1 LNHDA, CDR2 SQIVND (reference sequence). The CDR3 is made up of 14 amino acids. The CDR3 loop is CASSMGQGVRTQYF. CDR3 in DNA: TGTGCCAGTAGTATGGGGCAGGGCGTGCGGACCCAGTACTTC.

This clone occurred once. The gene calls are TRBV28 and TRBJ1-2; tentatively, D is TRBD1 (5 bases). V was shortened by 7 bases and J by 2 bases, with 20 bases between the two germline ends. There are 16 residues in the CDR3. Germline CDR1 reads MDHEN; CDR2 reads SYDVKM. The CDR3 sequence: CASIQGGANRNYGYTF. CDR3 sequence (DNA): TGTGCCAGCATCCAGGGAGGGGCTAATCGGAACTATGGCTACACCTTC.

The V call is TRBV6-6, the J call TRBJ2-2; D not certain. Trimming shortened V by 0 bases and J by 5 bases, and 10 bases separated the two germline ends. Germline V gene data show CDR1 as MNHNY and CDR2 as SVGAGI (reference sequence). The CDR3 spans 15 residues. CDR3 loop: CASSYSTVGTGELFF. CDR3 DNA: TGTGCCAGCAGTTACTCGACGGTGGGGACCGGGGAGCTGTTTTTT.